This TCR beta chain was sequenced during a study of shared clonotypes between healthy human individuals. Germline CDR1 and CDR2: SGHRS and YFSETQ. This CDR3 contains 14 residues. V lost 0 bases and J 2 bases, leaving 6 bases between the germline ends. Assay used: immunoSEQ multiplex PCR; TCRdb lists only in-frame clones, some missing. The data contain about 1.1 million clones, 75% to 80% of them singletons. The sample was memory CD4+ T cells from PBMCs. Subset noted: CD45RA-negative fraction. The rearrangement uses TRBV5-1 and TRBJ2-1, with unresolved D. The TCR sequence derives from a man aged 18 to 30 in good health. Some clones in this sample may be carry-over from other donors' samples. CDR3 DNA: TGCGCCAGCAGCTTGGCTCCAACCTACAATGAGCAGTTCTTC. Its translation is CASSLAPTYNEQFF.